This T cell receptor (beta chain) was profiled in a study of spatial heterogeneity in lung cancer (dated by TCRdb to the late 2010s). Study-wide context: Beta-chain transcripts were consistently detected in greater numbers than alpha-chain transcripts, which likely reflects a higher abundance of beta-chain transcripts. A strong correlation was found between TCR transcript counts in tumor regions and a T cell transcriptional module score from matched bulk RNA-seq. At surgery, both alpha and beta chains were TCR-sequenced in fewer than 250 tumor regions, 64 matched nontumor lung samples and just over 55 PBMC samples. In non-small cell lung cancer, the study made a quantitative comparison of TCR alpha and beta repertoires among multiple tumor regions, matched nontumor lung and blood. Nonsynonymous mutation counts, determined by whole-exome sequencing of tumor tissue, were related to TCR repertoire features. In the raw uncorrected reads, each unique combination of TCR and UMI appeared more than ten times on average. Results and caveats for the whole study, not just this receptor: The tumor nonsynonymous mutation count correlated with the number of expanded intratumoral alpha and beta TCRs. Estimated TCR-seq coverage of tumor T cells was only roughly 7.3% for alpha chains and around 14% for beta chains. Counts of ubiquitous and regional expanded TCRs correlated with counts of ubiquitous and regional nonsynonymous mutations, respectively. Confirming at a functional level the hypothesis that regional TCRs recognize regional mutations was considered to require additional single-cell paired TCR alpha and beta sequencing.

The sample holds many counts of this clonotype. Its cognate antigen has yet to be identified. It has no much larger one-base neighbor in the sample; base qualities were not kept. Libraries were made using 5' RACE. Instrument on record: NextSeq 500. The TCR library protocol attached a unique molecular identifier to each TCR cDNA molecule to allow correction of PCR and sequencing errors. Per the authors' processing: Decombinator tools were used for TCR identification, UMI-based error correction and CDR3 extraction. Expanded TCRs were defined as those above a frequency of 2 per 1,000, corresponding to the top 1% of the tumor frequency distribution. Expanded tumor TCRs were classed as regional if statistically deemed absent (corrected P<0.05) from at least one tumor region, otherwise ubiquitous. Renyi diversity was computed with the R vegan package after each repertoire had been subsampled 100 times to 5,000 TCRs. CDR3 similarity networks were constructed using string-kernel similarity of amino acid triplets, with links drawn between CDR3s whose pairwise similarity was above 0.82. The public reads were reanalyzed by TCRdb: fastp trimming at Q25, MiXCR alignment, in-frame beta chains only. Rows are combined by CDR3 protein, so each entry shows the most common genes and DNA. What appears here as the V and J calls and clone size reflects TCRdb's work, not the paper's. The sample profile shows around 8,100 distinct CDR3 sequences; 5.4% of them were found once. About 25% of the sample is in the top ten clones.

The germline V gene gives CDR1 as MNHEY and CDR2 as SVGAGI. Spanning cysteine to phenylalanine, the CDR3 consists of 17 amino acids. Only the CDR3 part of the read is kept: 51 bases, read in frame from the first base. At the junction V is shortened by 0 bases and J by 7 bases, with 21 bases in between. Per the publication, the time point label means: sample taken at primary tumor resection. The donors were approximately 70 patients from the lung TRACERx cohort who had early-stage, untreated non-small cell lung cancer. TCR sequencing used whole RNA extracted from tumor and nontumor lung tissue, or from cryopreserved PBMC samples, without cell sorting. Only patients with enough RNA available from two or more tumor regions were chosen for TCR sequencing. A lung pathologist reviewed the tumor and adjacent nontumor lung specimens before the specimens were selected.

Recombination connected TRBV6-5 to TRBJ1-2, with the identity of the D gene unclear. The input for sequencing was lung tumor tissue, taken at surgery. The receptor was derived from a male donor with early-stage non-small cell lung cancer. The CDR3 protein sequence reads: CASSYSLPGPGSRGYTF. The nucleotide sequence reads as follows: TGTGCCAGCAGTTACTCTCTCCCCGGGCCAGGTTCTCGTGGCTACACCTTC.